This paragraph reports one T cell receptor beta chain. The data are from a study of blood T cell repertoires in COVID-19. In the study overall: Acute and convalescent COVID-19 samples came from the United States, Italy and Spain. The analysed material was cDNA or gDNA that came from T cells, B-cell-depleted T cells, or PBMCs.

Original processing notes: Scientists estimated how many nucleated cells there were by amplifying reference gene primers. Sequenced by immunoSEQ multiplex PCR; TCRdb stores in-frame clones only, minus some. V and J calls and clone size come straight from that table; D and trimming were deduced from the DNA. The sample consists of about 670,000 clones, about 90% of them appearing once. This CDR3 is 16 amino acids long. Germline lookup yields CDR1 SGHKS and CDR2 YYEKEE (reference sequence). Trimming took 4 bases from V and 5 from J, leaving 19 bases between them. The TCR sequence derives from a woman aged 18-30 years with acute or convalescent COVID-19. The sample was peripheral blood. The V and J genes are TRBV5-5 and TRBJ2-1; D perhaps matches TRBD2 (6 bases). The CDR3 coding sequence is TGTGCCAGCAGCCCCGCCCCCACGGGGGTGAACAATGAGCAGTTCTTC. Its protein product is CASSPAPTGVNNEQFF. Filled out from reference TRBV5-5 and TRBJ2-1, the complete variable domain reads DAGVTQSPTHLIKTRGQQVTLRCSPISGHKSVSWYQQVLGQGPQFIFQYYEKEERGRGNFPDRFSARQFPNYSSELNVNALLLGDSALYLCASSPAPTGVNNEQFFGPGTRLTVL.